What follows are 8 T cell receptor beta chains derived from one specimen sequenced in a study of cytomegalovirus exposure and HLA in healthy donors. The PCR contained 60 Vbeta and 13 Jbeta primers. The table came from immunoSEQ multiplex PCR; TCRdb's copy has only in-frame clones and leaves some out. This sample's table reports approximately 38,000 clones. The sequenced sample consisted of PBMCs. The receptor set was obtained from a man aged 40-49 years in good health and CMV-seropositive.

V usage is TRBV5-4 and J usage is TRBJ2-5; 10 bases agree with TRBD2. Germline trimming cut 3 bases from V and 2 bases from J; bases unmatched to any gene: 7. Per germline, CDR1 SGHNT and CDR2 YYREEE (reference sequence). The CDR3 extends over 16 amino acids. The CDR3 sequence: CASSSPGLASQETQYF. The DNA of the CDR3 is TGTGCCAGCAGCTCCCCGGGACTAGCGAGTCAAGAGACCCAGTACTTC.

Turning to this clone: This sample includes further DNA sequences coding for the same CDR3. The rearrangement links TRBV6-5 to TRBJ1-3, with D possibly being TRBD1 (6 bases). This CDR3 comprises 15 residues. CDR1 and CDR2 (germline): MNHEY, SVGAGI. Trimming removed 6 bases at V and 4 bases at J, with 16 bases between. CDR3 loop: CASSPQGTSGNTIYF. In DNA, the CDR3 is TGTGCCAGCAGCCCCCAAGGGACAAGCGGAAACACCATATATTTT.

The rearrangement joins TRBV27 to TRBJ2-2; D might be TRBD1 (6 bases). Between the trimmed V and J ends, which lost 1 base and 8 bases, there was a span of 14 bases. The CDR3 covers 15 residues. CDR1 MNHEY and CDR2 SMNVEV come from the germline V gene (reference sequence). The CDR3: CASSLFPDSSGELFF. The CDR3 nucleotides are TGTGCCAGCAGTTTATTCCCGGACAGTAGTGGGGAGCTGTTTTTT.

The CDR3 nucleotides are TGTGCCAGCAGCTTAGCGTGGGGCGTTAGTGGAAACACCATATATTTT. Its protein product is CASSLAWGVSGNTIYF. The gene calls are TRBV7-2 and TRBJ1-3; a possible D gene is TRBD1 (5 bases). The CDR3 has 16 amino acids. V dropped 0 bases and J dropped 3 bases, with 12 bases sitting between them. The germline CDR1 and CDR2 sequences are SGHTA and FQGNSA.

The chain uses TRBV30 and TRBJ2-5; possible D gene TRBD2, 6 bases. This CDR3 comprises 13 residues. Germline lookup yields CDR1 GTSNPN and CDR2 SVGIG (reference sequence). V was clipped by 2 bases and J by 2 bases, with 9 bases between them. The CDR3 DNA sequence: TGTGCCTGGAGTAGGGGACTTCAAGAGACCCAGTACTTC. Translating it yields CAWSRGLQETQYF.

The DNA for the CDR3 is TGTGCCAGCAGTCCCCCGGGGGGCCCAAGGGCCACTGAAGCTTTCTTT. This encodes CASSPPGGPRATEAFF. The chain uses TRBV28 and TRBJ1-1, with D perhaps matching TRBD1 (6 bases). CDR1 and CDR2 (germline): MDHEN, SYDVKM. The CDR3 runs 16 residues. Trimming left V 5 bases short and J 4 bases short, with 20 bases between.

This sequence joins TRBV10-2 and TRBJ2-1; D ambiguous. Deletions cut 4 bases from V and 0 bases from J, with 7 bases between. Germline CDR1 reads WSHSY; CDR2 reads SAAADI. This CDR3 is 14 amino acids long. CDR3 in DNA: TGCGCCAGCAGTGTTTCGGTCTCCTACAATGAGCAGTTCTTC. This codes for CASSVSVSYNEQFF.

The gene calls are TRBV7-6 and TRBJ2-7; 11 nucleotides match TRBD2. The CDR3 length is 16 residues. V was clipped by 5 bases and J by 4 bases; unmatched bases: 10. The germline CDR1 and CDR2 sequences are SGHVS and FNYEAQ. CDR3 region: CASSRFPGTSGYEQYF. The CDR3 DNA follows: TGTGCCAGCAGCCGATTTCCAGGGACTAGCGGTTACGAGCAGTACTTC.